Shown below are 25 T cell receptor beta chains from a single sample sequenced in a study of control samples from healthy donors and cancer patients. Clones were sequenced by immunoSEQ multiplex PCR, and TCRdb holds only the in-frame ones, with some missing. The data show roughly 140,000 clones, approximately 93% seen once. Sequences were obtained from blood. All receptors derive from a man in his fifties or sixties in good health.

V is TRBV18 and J is TRBJ1-2, with 7 bases matching TRBD1. From germline, CDR1 is KGHSH and CDR2 LQKENI. The ends lost 1 base at V and 7 bases at J; junction bases unmatched: 3. The CDR3 runs 13 residues. The CDR3 bases are TGTGCCAGCTCACCACTGCGGGACAGTGGCTACACCTTC. Its translation: CASSPLRDSGYTF.

CDR3 amino acids: CASSQRGQGGTEAFF. The CDR3, as DNA: TGTGCCAGCTCACAAAGAGGACAGGGCGGCACTGAAGCTTTCTTT. This chain joins TRBV18 and TRBJ1-1; 8 bases match TRBD1. In germline, CDR1 is KGHSH, CDR2 LQKENI. The CDR3 has 15 residues. Losses at the gene ends were 4 bases for V and 4 bases for J; bases not matched to a gene: 8.

This sequence joins TRBV2 and TRBJ2-3, with 11 bases fitting TRBD2. Germline loops: CDR1 SNHLY, CDR2 FYNNEI. Trimming removed 6 bases from V and 4 bases from J; junction bases left unmatched: 9. The CDR3 has 16 amino acids. The CDR3 bases are TGTGCCAGCAGGATCCTAGCGGGAGGCAAAGCAGATACGCAGTATTTT. It codes for CASRILAGGKADTQYF.

The J gene is TRBJ2-7, the V gene TRBV20-1; 7 positions match TRBD2. Trimming took 3 bases from V and 4 from J; bases not matched to a gene: 12. Germline V gene sequence: CDR1 DFQATT, CDR2 SNEGSKA (reference sequence). This CDR3 comprises 15 residues. Here the CDR3 reads CSASRAGVKWYEQYF. CDR3 sequence (DNA): TGCAGTGCTAGTAGGGCGGGAGTTAAGTGGTACGAGCAGTACTTC.

The V call is TRBV3-1 (or the pseudogene TRBV3-2), the J call TRBJ2-7, with 13 bases aligning to TRBD2. Losses at the gene ends were 2 bases for V and 7 bases for J; bases not matched to a gene: 8. The CDR3 runs to 16 residues. Germline lookup yields CDR1 LGHDT and CDR2 YNNKEL (reference sequence). DNA for the CDR3: TGTGCCAGCAGCCAAACTAGCGGGAGGGGCTCGGGAGAGCAGTACTTC. It encodes CASSQTSGRGSGEQYF.

The gene calls are TRBV7-2 and TRBJ2-3; D possibly corresponds to TRBD1 (5 bases). This CDR3 has 14 residues. Germline values: CDR1 SGHTA, CDR2 FQGNSA. V dropped 5 bases and J dropped 6 bases, with 15 bases sitting between them. CDR3 bases: TGTGCCAGCAGCCTACGGACAATGGGCGATACGCAGTATTTT. It yields the protein CASSLRTMGDTQYF.

This chain connects TRBV7-6 to TRBJ2-1; possibly TRBD1 or TRBD2 for D (5 bases each). Trimming stripped 3 bases from V and 10 bases from J, with 10 bases between. The CDR3 is 12 amino acids. Germline V lookup: CDR1 SGHVS, CDR2 FNYEAQ. CDR3 DNA: TGTGCCAGCAGCTTTGGGGGTCTAGAGCAGTTCTTC. As protein: CASSFGGLEQFF.

The genes are TRBV6-5 and TRBJ1-2; weak D call: TRBD1 (5 bases). Trimming removed 2 bases from V and 4 bases from J, with 11 bases in between. Per germline, CDR1 MNHEY and CDR2 SVGAGI. CDR3 length: 14 amino acids. The CDR3 bases are TGTGCCAGCAGTTACGGGGCAGGCCCCTATGGCTACACCTTC. The encoded protein is CASSYGAGPYGYTF.

The chain carries TRBV7-3 and TRBJ2-7; no definite D call. This CDR3 contains 15 residues. The germline V and J ends were trimmed by 1 base and 2 bases, with 12 bases remaining between them. Germline CDR1 is SGHTA and CDR2 is FQGTGA. CDR3 region: CASSLSSTGPYEQYF. The CDR3 DNA sequence: TGTGCCAGCAGCTTAAGTTCCACGGGTCCCTACGAGCAGTACTTC.

J is TRBJ1-2 and V is TRBV28; no clear D gene. CDR3 length equals 12 residues. Looked up from germline, CDR1 is MDHEN and CDR2 is SYDVKM. The germline V and J ends were trimmed by 4 bases and 4 bases, with 7 bases remaining between them. CDR3 sequence reads: CASSSSVYGYTF. Written as DNA, the CDR3 is TGTGCCAGCAGTTCATCGGTCTATGGCTACACCTTC.

V and J are TRBV5-1 and TRBJ2-5; 12 bases map to TRBD2. Trimming cost V 5 bases and J 5 bases; bases outside gene matches: 1. This CDR3 spans 13 amino acids. In germline, CDR1 is SGHRS, CDR2 YFSETQ. This CDR3 is CASRTSGRETQYF. The CDR3 DNA reads TGCGCCAGCAGAACTAGCGGGAGGGAGACCCAGTACTTC.

The rearrangement joins TRBV5-1 to TRBJ2-2; no reliable D call. Germline assignment: CDR1 SGHRS and CDR2 YFSETQ. Trimming shortened V by 0 bases and J by 4 bases, and 10 bases separated the two germline ends. This CDR3 contains 15 residues. CDR3 in amino acids: CASSLEIFSTGELFF. The CDR3 DNA reads as TGCGCCAGCAGCTTGGAGATATTTAGCACCGGGGAGCTGTTTTTT.

This clone was found once. The chain joins TRBV11-1 to TRBJ2-7; TRBD1 matches 11 bases. Germline CDR1 SGHAT, CDR2 FQDESV (reference sequence). J gave up 2 bases and V 6 bases, and 9 bases lay outside the gene matches. This CDR3 comprises 16 residues. CDR3 sequence: CASRAAGTGGPYEQYF. The CDR3 region has the DNA TGTGCCAGCAGGGCGGCCGGGACAGGGGGGCCCTACGAGCAGTACTTC.

The chain joins TRBV28 to TRBJ2-7; the D gene is possibly TRBD1 (7 bases). The V gene's germline CDR1 is MDHEN and CDR2 SYDVKM. V lost 3 bases, J lost 2 bases, and 14 bases lay in between. The CDR3 extends over 15 amino acids. The DNA of the CDR3 is TGTGCCAGCAGTTTGGCGGGGACAGTGACCTACGAGCAGTACTTC. Protein sequence: CASSLAGTVTYEQYF.

The V gene is TRBV6-4, the J gene TRBJ1-2; D uncertain. The CDR3 is 14 residues long. V shed 3 bases and J shed 7 bases, with 15 bases lying between them. The germline V gene has CDR1 MRHNA and CDR2 SNTAGT. CDR3 bases: TGTGCCAGCAGTGAAAAACCCGGGGTTGTTGGCTACACCTTC. It is translated as CASSEKPGVVGYTF.

In DNA, the CDR3 is TGTGCCAGTAGTGTTCAGGGGACAGGGATCTACGAGCAGTACTTC. It is translated as CASSVQGTGIYEQYF. The chain links TRBV19 to TRBJ2-7; 9 bases agree with TRBD1. Trimming cost V 5 bases and J 3 bases; bases outside gene matches: 8. Germline values: CDR1 LNHDA, CDR2 SQIVND (reference sequence). The CDR3 has 15 residues.

This chain uses TRBV4-1 with TRBJ2-1; the D gene is possibly TRBD2 (6 bases). This CDR3 has 18 residues. V was clipped by 0 bases and J by 0 bases, with 15 bases between them. Looked up from germline, CDR1 is MGHRA and CDR2 is YSYEKL. The CDR3 nucleotides are TGCGCCAGCAGCCAAGACCCTCCAGGGACTGTCTCCTACAATGAGCAGTTCTTC. This sequence encodes CASSQDPPGTVSYNEQFF.

The rearrangement uses TRBV27 and TRBJ2-1, with 9 bases lining up with TRBD1. Germline CDR1 is MNHEY and CDR2 is SMNVEV (reference sequence). The CDR3 sequence is 15 residues long. Germline trimming cut 8 bases from V and 3 bases from J; bases unmatched to any gene: 8. CDR3 sequence: CASSQDRGHYNEQFF. DNA for the CDR3: TGTGCCAGCTCACAGGACAGGGGACACTACAATGAGCAGTTCTTC.

V and J are TRBV28 and TRBJ2-7; 8 bases align to TRBD1. Trimming cost V 1 base and J 5 bases; bases outside gene matches: 7. Germline CDR1 and CDR2: MDHEN and SYDVKM. The CDR3 is made up of 15 amino acids. Here the CDR3 reads CASSLFSRGLNEQYF. CDR3 nucleotide sequence: TGTGCCAGCAGTTTATTCTCCAGGGGGCTAAACGAGCAGTACTTC.

The CDR3 reads CASSLVGTTVQPQHF. CDR3 sequence (DNA): TGTGCCAGCAGCTTAGTCGGGACTACGGTTCAGCCCCAGCATTTT. This chain connects TRBV7-9 to TRBJ1-5; a weak D match, TRBD1 (5 bases). CDR3 length: 15 amino acids. Germline values: CDR1 SEHNR, CDR2 FQNEAQ (reference sequence). V lost 1 base and J 6 bases, leaving 13 bases between the germline ends.

The chain has TRBV7-3 and TRBJ2-5; TRBD1 or TRBD2 may be the D gene (5 bases each). V was pared by 0 bases and J by 5 bases, with 7 bases between. This CDR3 is built from 13 residues. Germline loops: CDR1 SGHTA, CDR2 FQGTGA. The CDR3 sequence: CASSLTRDETQYF. The CDR3 nucleotides are TGTGCCAGCAGCTTAACCAGGGACGAGACCCAGTACTTC.

The gene calls are TRBV19 and TRBJ2-2, with D perhaps TRBD2 (5 bases). V lost 1 base, J lost 12 bases, and 9 bases lay in between. The CDR3 is 12 amino acids. CDR1 and CDR2 from the germline V gene are LNHDA and SQIVND (reference sequence). CDR3 in amino acids: CASSIGRVKLFF. CDR3 nucleotides: TGTGCCAGTAGTATAGGGCGGGTGAAGCTGTTTTTT.

This clone was counted only a few times. V gene TRBV5-1 combines with J gene TRBJ1-6; 9 bases agree with TRBD1. The CDR3 has 15 amino acids. The germline gives CDR1 SGHRS, CDR2 YFSETQ. Trimming took 1 base from V and 12 from J; bases not matched to a gene: 8. This CDR3 is CASSLSGTGQLPLHF. The CDR3 DNA is TGCGCCAGCAGCTTGTCGGGGACAGGGCAGCTACCCCTCCACTTT.

The chain employs TRBV2 and TRBJ1-2; weak D call: TRBD1 (6 bases). There are 14 residues in the CDR3. The V gene lost 6 bases and the J gene lost 0 bases, with 11 bases spanning the gap. Germline values: CDR1 SNHLY, CDR2 FYNNEI. The CDR3 DNA is TGTGCCAGCAGCCTGGACAGAGCTAACTATGGCTACACCTTC. This sequence encodes CASSLDRANYGYTF.

V is TRBV28 and J is TRBJ1-5, with D possibly TRBD1 on 5 matching bases. The germline CDR1 and CDR2 sequences are MDHEN and SYDVKM. With 4 bases removed from V and 3 bases from J, the gap between germline ends came to 7 bases. This CDR3 comprises 13 residues. The CDR3 DNA sequence: TGTGCCAGCAGTTCAGGGAACAATCAGCCCCAGCATTTT. Its translation: CASSSGNNQPQHF.